This TCR beta chain was identified during a study of early T cells in non-severe SARS-CoV-2 infection. Study-wide background: From unsorted whole blood, bulk RNA was sequenced, and the chains remained unpaired.

Individual cDNA molecules carried attached unique molecular identifiers. Using its own MiXCR run on the 5' RACE reads, TCRdb lists one record per CDR3 protein. Of approximately 52,000 distinct CDR3 sequences in the sample, under 15% were seen once. For this clonotype: The antigen is unknown.

General observations from the study: In VDJdb matching, anti-spike CD8 responses were favored while private and CD4 specificities went missing.

Germline loops: CDR1 MNHEY, CDR2 SMNVEV (reference sequence). There are 16 residues in the CDR3. The J segment lost 0 bases and the V segment lost 5 bases, leaving 10 bases of the junction unmatched. The sequence was obtained from an adult who was a healthcare worker with PCR-confirmed SARS-CoV-2 infection or an uninfected control (not recorded which). The genes are TRBV27 and TRBJ2-7; 7 bases line up with TRBD2. The specimen comprised whole blood, sampled at baseline. The CDR3 DNA reads as TGTGCCAGCAGTACCACTTCAGCGGGGCCCTCCTACGAGCAGTACTTC. Translated: CASSTTSAGPSYEQYF.